This T cell receptor (beta chain) was sequenced for a study of T cells in Graves' hyperthyroidism and ophthalmopathy. TCR beta CDR3 sequences were amplified from RNA transcripts. The study used the HTBI primer set for a first-round RT-PCR of the TCR CDR3. TCRdb re-derived calls from the multiplex PCR reads in MiXCR, one entry per CDR3 protein. The top ten clones hold approximately 6.4% of a sample with around 620,000 distinct CDR3 sequences, approximately 15% of them seen once. This clonotype was observed a handful of times. The ends were cut back, 2 bases at V and 0 bases at J, with 29 bases in the middle. The CDR3 length is 22 residues. Germline V gives CDR1 MNHEY, CDR2 SVGEGT.

The chain employs TRBV6-2 or TRBV6-3 and TRBJ1-5; a possible D gene is TRBD1 (6 bases). Specimen: blood. This clonotype was sampled from a woman between 18 and 29 years old with Graves' ophthalmopathy. CDR3 sequence: CASSYGRRVKDRWTYSNQPQHF. DNA for the CDR3: TGTGCCAGCAGTTACGGACGACGGGTGAAGGACAGATGGACCTATAGCAATCAGCCCCAGCATTTT.